The clone carrying this T cell receptor (beta chain) was found once. In the original processing: By means of reference gene primer amplification, nucleated cell counts were estimated. Sequencing used immunoSEQ multiplex PCR; TCRdb keeps in-frame clones, though not all of them. That table supplies the V and J calls and clone size; D and trimming were determined from the DNA. The sample carries 200,000 to 250,000 clones, roughly 90% recorded once. CDR3 length: 15 amino acids. Germline trimming cut 3 bases from V and 7 bases from J; bases unmatched to any gene: 11. CDR1 is LNHDA and CDR2 is SQIVND in the germline V gene (reference sequence). The data belong to a study of blood T cell repertoires in COVID-19. Whole-study context: Italy, Spain and the United States were the sources of the convalescent and acute COVID-19 samples. PBMCs, B-cell-depleted T cells, or T cells provided the cDNA or gDNA that made up the material.

The chain combines TRBV19 with TRBJ2-7, with 8 bases identical to TRBD2. The material sequenced was peripheral blood. The source is a woman aged 45 to 65 with acute or convalescent COVID-19. CDR3 bases: TGTGCCAGTAGTATGTCCGTCAGCGGGGGTAGAGAGCAGTACTTC. Protein product: CASSMSVSGGREQYF.